These 7 T cell receptor beta chains were all obtained from the same sample, sequenced in a study of CD8 T cells in ankylosing spondylitis. TCRdb re-analysed the 5' RACE reads in MiXCR, keeping a single row per CDR3 protein. The sample holds 150,000 to 200,000 distinct CDR3 sequences; around 17% are singletons and the top ten take about 8.2%. The specimen sequenced was blood, either unsorted or a sorted T cell fraction (not recorded which). Receptor source: a male donor with ankylosing spondylitis or in good health (not recorded which).

This chain connects TRBV3-1 to TRBJ2-7; a weak D match, TRBD2 (6 bases). Germline V lookup: CDR1 LGHDT, CDR2 YNNKEL (reference sequence). V was pared by 1 base and J by 1 base, with 14 bases between. This CDR3 is built from 16 residues. CDR3 sequence reads: CASSQAPSVISYEQYF. In DNA form, the CDR3 reads TGTGCCAGCAGCCAAGCCCCTAGCGTAATTTCCTACGAGCAGTACTTC.

This clonotype was picked up many times. The junction departs from germline at one end; a sequencing error may be responsible. The gene calls are TRBV29-1 and TRBJ2-1; 11 nucleotides match TRBD1. The CDR3 is 11 amino acids. Germline V gives CDR1 SQVTM, CDR2 ANQGSEA. The CDR3 reads CSVDEGQGGVF. CDR3 DNA sequence: TGCAGCGTTGACGAGGGACAGGGGGGGGTCTTC.

Ten or more counts support this clonotype. The V and J genes are TRBV20-1 and TRBJ2-1; TRBD2 aligns across 13 bases. V was pared by 7 bases and J by 9 bases, with 12 bases of the junction left unmatched. The V gene's germline CDR1 is DFQATT and CDR2 SNEGSKA (reference sequence). The CDR3 runs to 15 residues. DNA for the CDR3: TGCAGTGTCCTGACTAGCGGGAGGTTGAGGATTGAGCAGTTCTTC. It translates to CSVLTSGRLRIEQFF.

This clonotype has ten or more counts. J is TRBJ2-1 and V is TRBV5-1; D is unresolved. The V gene's germline CDR1 is SGHRS and CDR2 YFSETQ. The CDR3 is 14 residues long. V was trimmed by 3 bases and J by 4 bases, leaving 11 bases between them. This CDR3 reads CASSSPERYNEQFF. CDR3 DNA sequence: TGCGCCAGCAGCTCCCCAGAAAGATACAATGAGCAGTTCTTC. Together with reference TRBV5-1 and TRBJ2-1, the CDR3 gives the full variable domain: KAGVTQTPRYLIKTRGQQVTLSCSPISGHRSVSWYQQTPGQGLQFLFEYFSETQRNKGNFPGRFSGRQFSNSRSEMNVSTLELGDSALYLCASSSPERYNEQFFGPGTRLTVL.

The chain uses TRBV5-1 and TRBJ2-1; D is ambiguous. With 4 bases removed from V and 4 bases from J, the gap between germline ends came to 12 bases. This CDR3 contains 14 residues. The germline gives CDR1 SGHRS, CDR2 YFSETQ. The CDR3 sequence: CASSPRMAYNEQFF. CDR3 nucleotides: TGCGCCAGCAGCCCCCGGATGGCTTACAATGAGCAGTTCTTC.

As concerns this clonotype: A much larger clone sits a single nucleotide away, making a read error possible. V gene TRBV5-1 combines with J gene TRBJ2-1; 9 positions match TRBD1. Germline CDR1 SGHRS, CDR2 YFSETQ. The CDR3 sequence is 15 residues long. Here the CDR3 DNA reads TGCGCCAGCAGCCCGGGGACAGGGAGCTACAATGCGCAGTTCTTC. Translating gives CASSPGTGSYNAQFF.

A remark on this clonotype: One base away lies a much larger clone, so this may be a sequencing read error. The chain uses TRBV5-1 and TRBJ2-1; D is possibly TRBD1 or TRBD2 (5 bases each). The CDR3 consists of 12 residues. V lost 6 bases, J lost 7 bases, and 11 bases lay in between. Germline CDR1 SGHRS, CDR2 YFSETQ. The CDR3 protein is CASKGTHNEQFF. Written as DNA, the CDR3 is TGCGCCAGCAAGGGGACGCATAATGAGCAGTTCTTC.